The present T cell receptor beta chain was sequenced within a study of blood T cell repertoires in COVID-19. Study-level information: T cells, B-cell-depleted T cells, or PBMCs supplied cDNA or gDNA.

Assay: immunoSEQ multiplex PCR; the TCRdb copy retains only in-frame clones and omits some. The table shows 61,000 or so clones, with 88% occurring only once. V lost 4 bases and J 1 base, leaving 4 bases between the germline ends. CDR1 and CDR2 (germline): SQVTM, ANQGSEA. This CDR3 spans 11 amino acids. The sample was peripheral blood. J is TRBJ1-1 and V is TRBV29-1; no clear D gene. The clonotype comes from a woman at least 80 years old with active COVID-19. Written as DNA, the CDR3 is TGCAGCGTTGTCCGGAACACTGAAGCTTTCTTT. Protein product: CSVVRNTEAFF.